This T cell receptor beta chain was captured in a study of EBV T-cell therapy then PD-1 blockade in nasopharyngeal carcinoma. Trimming removed 3 bases from V and 0 bases from J, with 7 bases in between. Germline CDR1 is SGHDT and CDR2 is YYEEEE. The CDR3 is 13 residues long. Stated treatment: AdE1-LMPpoly-expanded autologous EBV-specific T-cell therapy followed by anti-PD-1 nivolumab. Assay: immunoSEQ multiplex PCR; the TCRdb copy retains only in-frame clones and omits some. The profile shows about 24,000 clones, nearly 85% of them singletons. As to this clone: Its antigen is unknown.

The sequences come from CD8+ T cells from blood, collected around day 60 from a patient whose treatment included autologous EBV-specific T cells and nivolumab. The chain couples TRBV5-6 to TRBJ2-7; no definite D call. The clonotype originates from a man between 35 and 55 years old with nasopharyngeal carcinoma. The DNA of the CDR3 is TGTGCCAGCAGCTGGCCCAACTCCTACGAGCAGTACTTC. Encoded protein: CASSWPNSYEQYF.